These 29 T cell receptor beta chains were sequenced from one sample in a study of T cell repertoires in cytomegalovirus infection. Antigen specificity for these receptors is unknown. TCRdb itself ran the reads through MiXCR, one entry per CDR3 protein. The table lists some 50,000 distinct CDR3 sequences, 20% to 25% of them singletons. The sequencing here drew on CD8+ T cells from cultured PBMCs, taken from culture after CMV antigen stimulation. These receptors were collected from a human donor in good health (CMV status not recorded). Some clones in this sample may be carry-over from other donors' samples.

The chain couples TRBV20-1 to TRBJ2-1; 7 bases are shared with TRBD2. V gave up 1 base and J gave up 0 bases; unmatched junction bases: 3. The germline gives CDR1 DFQATT, CDR2 SNEGSKA (reference sequence). The CDR3 has 15 residues. CDR3: CSARGRTSSYNEQFF. CDR3 DNA sequence: TGCAGTGCTAGAGGACGGACTAGCTCCTACAATGAGCAGTTCTTC.

This clonotype showed up many times. The chain has TRBV11-2 and TRBJ1-1; 7 positions agree with TRBD1. There are 14 residues in the CDR3. V lost 1 base, J lost 8 bases, and 7 bases stayed unmatched. Germline V gene data show CDR1 as SGHAT and CDR2 as FQNNGV. The CDR3 DNA reads as TGTGCCAGCAGCTTAGGACAGGGACTGCCGGAAGCTTTCTTT. Its translation: CASSLGQGLPEAFF.

In this sample, this clonotype turned up a few times. The genes are TRBV4-2 and TRBJ1-1; possible D gene TRBD1, 5 bases. The germline V and J ends were trimmed by 1 base and 7 bases, with 10 bases remaining between them. This CDR3 contains 13 residues. Per germline, CDR1 LGHNA and CDR2 YNFKEQ. CDR3 loop: CASSQVGTIEAFF. The CDR3 DNA follows: TGTGCCAGCAGCCAAGTAGGGACGATTGAAGCTTTCTTT.

The chain employs TRBV5-4 and TRBJ2-7; D not resolved. From germline, CDR1 is SGHNT and CDR2 YYREEE (reference sequence). V was trimmed by 1 base and J by 6 bases, leaving 14 bases between them. The CDR3 is made up of 14 amino acids. The CDR3: CASSLRHALGEQYF. The CDR3 DNA follows: TGTGCCAGCAGCTTGAGGCACGCCCTTGGCGAGCAGTACTTC. Drawing the rest from reference TRBV5-4 and TRBJ2-7, the complete variable domain is ETGVTQSPTHLIKTRGQQVTLRCSSQSGHNTVSWYQQALGQGPQFIFQYYREEENGRGNFPPRFSGLQFPNYSSELNVNALELDDSALYLCASSLRHALGEQYFGPGTRLTVT.

The table lists this clonotype with a few counts. The V gene is TRBV11-2, the J gene TRBJ2-3; D not resolved. The CDR3 contains 15 residues. Trimming took off 2 bases at V and 5 bases at J, with 14 bases between the two ends. Germline-derived CDR1 and CDR2 are SGHAT and FQNNGV. In DNA form, the CDR3 reads TGTGCCAGCAGCTTAAAAGGGCCCCCACAAGATACGCAGTATTTT. Amino acids: CASSLKGPPQDTQYF.

This clonotype was counted only a few times. This rearrangement joins TRBV7-2 to TRBJ2-3, with D unclear. V shed 8 bases and J shed 6 bases, with 12 bases lying between them. CDR1 SGHTA and CDR2 FQGNSA come from the germline V gene. CDR3 length: 12 amino acids. DNA for the CDR3: TGTGCCAGCGGAGTGATAGGGGATACGCAGTATTTT. Protein product: CASGVIGDTQYF.

The chain carries TRBV9 and TRBJ1-2, with TRBD1 identical over 8 bases. Germline assignment: CDR1 SGDLS and CDR2 YYNGEE. Trimming removed 0 bases from V and 8 bases from J; junction bases left unmatched: 9. CDR3 size: 15 residues. CDR3 bases: TGTGCCAGCAGCGTAGTAAGGACAGGGACGGAAGGCTACACCTTC. Its translation: CASSVVRTGTEGYTF.

This clonotype was found a few times. The rearrangement joins TRBV11-2 to TRBJ2-7; D remains ambiguous. Germline V gene data show CDR1 as SGHAT and CDR2 as FQNNGV. The V and J ends lost 8 bases and 4 bases respectively, with 0 bases between them. This CDR3 region has 8 residues. The CDR3 loop is CASYEQYF. The CDR3 bases are TGTGCCAGCTACGAGCAGTACTTC.

This clonotype occurred once. The chain is built from TRBV6-5 and TRBJ1-5; possible D gene TRBD1, 6 bases. Per germline, CDR1 MNHEY and CDR2 SVGAGI. The CDR3 is made up of 13 amino acids. The ends were cut back, 5 bases at V and 9 bases at J, with 14 bases in the middle. CDR3 nucleotides: TGTGCCAGCAGTATGGACAGCCTTAGGCCCCAGCATTTT. As protein: CASSMDSLRPQHF.

There are a few counts of this clonotype. This chain uses TRBV11-1 with TRBJ1-1; possible D gene TRBD1, 5 bases. Germline CDR1 reads SGHAT; CDR2 reads FQDESV (reference sequence). V lost 5 bases and J 3 bases, leaving 13 bases between the germline ends. The CDR3 has 14 residues. CDR3 in DNA: TGTGCCAGCAGCCCCCGCGGGGGACACACTGAAGCTTTCTTT. Translating it yields CASSPRGGHTEAFF. The full variable domain, in which reference TRBV11-1 and TRBJ1-1 provide the parts outside the CDR3, is EAEVAQSPRYKITEKSQAVAFWCDPISGHATLYWYRQILGQGPELLVQFQDESVVDDSQLPKDRFSAERLKGVDSTLKIQPAELGDSAMYLCASSPRGGHTEAFFGQGTRLTVV.

The chain combines TRBV7-4 with TRBJ1-1; D not resolved. The germline V and J ends were trimmed by 1 base and 8 bases, with 5 bases remaining between them. CDR1 and CDR2 from the germline V gene are SGHVT and SQSDAQ. The CDR3 has 11 residues. Here the CDR3 reads CASSLVREAFF. In nucleotides, the CDR3 is TGTGCCAGCAGCTTAGTGAGGGAAGCTTTCTTT.

CDR3 loop: CASSLALGQATYEQYF. CDR3 in DNA: TGTGCCAGCAGCTTGGCCTTGGGACAGGCGACCTACGAGCAGTACTTC. The chain links TRBV5-6 to TRBJ2-7, with TRBD1 matching 8 bases. This CDR3 is built from 16 residues. Unmatched junction bases numbered 7, after V lost 0 bases and J lost 2 bases. CDR1 is SGHDT, CDR2 YYEEEE, per germline. The full variable domain, with the rest looked up from reference TRBV5-6 and TRBJ2-7, is DAGVTQSPTHLIKTRGQQVTLRCSPKSGHDTVSWYQQALGQGPQFIFQYYEEEERQRGNFPDRFSGHQFPNYSSELNVNALLLGDSALYLCASSLALGQATYEQYFGPGTRLTVT.

This clonotype was detected only a few times. J is TRBJ2-2 and V is TRBV6-6, with TRBD2 identical over 8 bases. V dropped 6 bases and J dropped 6; count of bases not matched to a gene: 12. This CDR3 region has 16 residues. Germline-derived CDR1 and CDR2 are MNHNY and SVGAGI (reference sequence). The CDR3 loop is CASSLGLVNSAGELFF. CDR3 bases: TGTGCCAGCAGCCTGGGACTAGTTAATTCGGCCGGGGAGCTGTTTTTT.

A few counts support this clonotype. This rearrangement joins TRBV7-9 to TRBJ1-4; D is perhaps TRBD1 (5 bases). Germline lookup yields CDR1 SEHNR and CDR2 FQNEAQ (reference sequence). The V end was cut by 3 bases, the J end by 3 bases, with 8 bases between. There are 14 residues in the CDR3. The DNA of the CDR3 is TGTGCCAGCAGCTTCACAGGCTCTAATGAAAAACTGTTTTTT. This gives the protein CASSFTGSNEKLFF.

Only a few counts were recorded for this clonotype. V gene TRBV19 combines with J gene TRBJ1-1, with D tentatively TRBD1 (6 bases). V lost 1 base and J 7 bases, leaving 10 bases between the germline ends. The CDR3 spans 13 residues. Per germline, CDR1 LNHDA and CDR2 SQIVND (reference sequence). CDR3 residues: CASSIVQGNEAFF. CDR3 bases: TGTGCCAGTAGTATAGTGCAGGGGAATGAAGCTTTCTTT.

The CDR3 reads CSVEWVGGSGNYEQYF. The CDR3 nucleotides are TGCAGCGTTGAATGGGTTGGTGGTAGCGGGAACTACGAGCAGTACTTC. The rearrangement joins TRBV29-1 to TRBJ2-7, with 8 bases that match TRBD2. Germline CDR1 and CDR2: SQVTM and ANQGSEA. Trimming at V came to 2 bases and at J to 3 bases, leaving 12 bases not matched to a gene. CDR3 length equals 16 residues.

V and J are TRBV7-2 and TRBJ2-5; TRBD2 matches at 7 bases. This CDR3 is built from 12 residues. Germline V CDR1 and CDR2: SGHTA, FQGNSA. The V gene end was trimmed by 1 base and the J gene end by 8 bases; junction bases not matched to a gene: 1. The CDR3 DNA reads as TGTGCCAGCAGCTTAGGGGGGGGAACCCAGTACTTC. Protein sequence: CASSLGGGTQYF.

The gene calls are TRBV2 and TRBJ1-2; weak D call: TRBD1 (5 bases). The CDR3 extends over 12 amino acids. The germline V and J ends were trimmed by 6 bases and 5 bases, with 10 bases remaining between them. CDR1 is SNHLY, CDR2 FYNNEI, per germline. CDR3 coding DNA: TGTGCCAGCAGAGGGACCGCGTATGGCTACACCTTC. Residues: CASRGTAYGYTF.

This rearrangement joins TRBV7-2 to TRBJ1-2, with D unclear. The CDR3 is 16 amino acids. V lost 3 bases and J 1 base, leaving 15 bases between the germline ends. The germline V gene encodes CDR1 SGHTA and CDR2 FQGNSA. For the CDR3, the DNA is TGTGCCAGCAGCTTCCTATTAACGGGGATTAACTATGGCTACACCTTC. As protein: CASSFLLTGINYGYTF.

In this sample, this clonotype turned up a few times. The chain has TRBV7-2 and TRBJ2-2, with 8 bases fitting TRBD1. The germline V gene has CDR1 SGHTA and CDR2 FQGNSA. This CDR3 has 19 amino acids. V lost 4 bases, J lost 6 bases, and 19 bases stayed unmatched. The CDR3: CASSSDRDGLGWGPGELFF. CDR3 sequence (DNA): TGTGCCAGCAGCTCGGACAGGGACGGGCTGGGATGGGGGCCCGGGGAGCTGTTTTTT.

This clonotype came up a few times. The V and J genes are TRBV7-2 and TRBJ2-5, with D perhaps being TRBD1 or TRBD2 (5 bases each). Trimming cost V 5 bases and J 5 bases, with 15 bases left between them. The germline CDR1 and CDR2 sequences are SGHTA and FQGNSA. This CDR3 is built from 14 residues. The CDR3 loop reads CASSRSGSWETQYF. The DNA for the CDR3 is TGTGCCAGCAGCCGCTCAGGGAGCTGGGAGACCCAGTACTTC.

This clonotype was found a few times. The gene calls are TRBV11-2 and TRBJ2-5, with D tentatively TRBD2 (6 bases). Germline V gene sequence: CDR1 SGHAT, CDR2 FQNNGV. V was pared by 6 bases and J by 1 base, with 15 bases between. The CDR3 length is 15 residues. The CDR3 region is CASRGLRELQETQYF. DNA of the CDR3: TGTGCCAGCAGAGGACTCCGGGAGCTCCAAGAGACCCAGTACTTC.

The CDR3 coding sequence is TGTGCCAGTAGTATAGGTCTAGCGGGAGACGAGAGCACAGATACGCAGTATTTT. Its translation is CASSIGLAGDESTDTQYF. V gene TRBV19 combines with J gene TRBJ2-3, with 10 bases aligning to TRBD2. V shed 1 base, J shed 0 bases, and the junction held 7 bases outside the gene matches. This CDR3 is 18 amino acids long. Germline values: CDR1 LNHDA, CDR2 SQIVND (reference sequence). Full variable domain (rest looked up from reference TRBV19 and TRBJ2-3): DGGITQSPKYLFRKEGQNVTLSCEQNLNHDAMYWYRQDPGQGLRLIYYSQIVNDFQKGDIAEGYSVSREKKESFPLTVTSAQKNPTAFYLCASSIGLAGDESTDTQYFGPGTRLTVL.

This clonotype was counted between two and nine times. This chain links TRBV23-1 with TRBJ2-7; TRBD1 might be the D (6 bases). TRBV23-1 is noted as an ORF with a role that remains uncertain. CDR3 length: 14 residues. With 7 bases removed from V and 6 bases from J, the gap between germline ends came to 19 bases. The CDR3 is CASTTNRDLREQYF. CDR3 DNA: TGCGCCAGCACCACGAACAGGGATCTCCGCGAGCAGTACTTC.

The chain has TRBV6-6 and TRBJ1-5; D ambiguous. The CDR3 spans 14 residues. Germline V gene lookup returns CDR1 MNHNY and CDR2 SVGAGI (reference sequence). V lost 0 bases and J 4 bases, leaving 7 bases between the germline ends. This chain's CDR3 is CASSYSPQNQPQHF. The DNA for the CDR3 is TGTGCCAGCAGTTACTCGCCTCAAAATCAGCCCCAGCATTTT.

The rearrangement uses TRBV12-3 or TRBV12-4 and TRBJ1-1; possibly TRBD1 for D (6 bases). The V end lost 6 bases, the J end lost 4 bases, and 15 bases lay between the germline ends. The length of the CDR3 is 14 residues. The CDR3 region is CASSPGGLATEAFF. The DNA for the CDR3 is TGTGCCAGCAGCCCCGGGGGCTTGGCCACTGAAGCTTTCTTT.

This clonotype was recorded a few times. V usage is TRBV7-8 and J usage is TRBJ2-7, with 7 bases that match TRBD1. The CDR3 length is 13 residues. From germline, CDR1 is SGHVS and CDR2 FQNEAQ. The V and J ends lost 2 bases and 3 bases, in that order; junction bases with no gene match: 1. The CDR3 sequence is CASSLWDSYEQYF. The CDR3 DNA reads as TGTGCCAGCAGCTTATGGGACAGCTACGAGCAGTACTTC.

The chain carries TRBV7-9 and TRBJ1-2, with D perhaps matching TRBD1 (5 bases). This CDR3 has 14 amino acids. Germline lookup yields CDR1 SEHNR and CDR2 FQNEAQ (reference sequence). Trimming removed 6 bases at V and 3 bases at J, with 14 bases between. Here the CDR3 DNA reads TGTGCCAGCAGTTCTGGAAAGGGGCACTATGGCTACACCTTC. Protein sequence: CASSSGKGHYGYTF.

The rearrangement links TRBV7-3 to TRBJ2-2; no clear D. Trimming pared 4 bases from V and 8 bases from J, leaving 8 bases between. The CDR3 covers 12 residues. CDR1 is SGHTA, CDR2 FQGTGA, per germline. CDR3 residues: CASSSRVGELFF. CDR3 DNA sequence: TGTGCCAGCAGCTCCCGCGTAGGGGAGCTGTTTTTT.